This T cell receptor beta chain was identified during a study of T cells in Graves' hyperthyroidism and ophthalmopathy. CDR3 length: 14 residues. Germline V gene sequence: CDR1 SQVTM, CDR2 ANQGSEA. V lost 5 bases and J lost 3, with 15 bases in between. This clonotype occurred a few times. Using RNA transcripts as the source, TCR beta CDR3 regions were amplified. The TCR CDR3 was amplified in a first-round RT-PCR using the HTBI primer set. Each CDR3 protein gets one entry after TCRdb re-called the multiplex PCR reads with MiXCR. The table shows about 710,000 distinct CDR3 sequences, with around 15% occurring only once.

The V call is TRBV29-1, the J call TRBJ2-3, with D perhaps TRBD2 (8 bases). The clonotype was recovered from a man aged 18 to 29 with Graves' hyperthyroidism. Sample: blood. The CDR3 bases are TGCAGCGTTACACAGGGGACTAGGACAGATACGCAGTATTTT. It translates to CSVTQGTRTDTQYF.